A single sample gave rise to the 21 T cell receptor beta chains below, sequenced in a study of PD-L1 blockade in urothelial cancer. Data came from immunoSEQ multiplex PCR; TCRdb stores just in-frame clones and leaves some out. The sample includes 55,000 to 85,000 clones, roughly 84% of them seen just once. Documented time point: pretreatment peripheral blood. Here the sequenced sample was PBMCs, taken around atezolizumab (anti-PD-L1) treatment. These receptors all come from a woman aged 70 to 79 with urothelial cancer.

V is TRBV6-1 and J is TRBJ2-5; TRBD2 agrees at 7 bases. Trimming at V came to 1 base and at J to 2 bases, leaving 4 bases not matched to a gene. Germline V gene data show CDR1 as MNHNS and CDR2 as SASEGT. This CDR3 is built from 15 residues. CDR3 amino acids: CASSEVAGVQETQYF. DNA of the CDR3: TGTGCCAGCAGTGAAGTAGCGGGTGTGCAAGAGACCCAGTACTTC.

The J gene is TRBJ2-3, the V gene TRBV7-9; 9 bases are shared with TRBD1. Unmatched junction bases numbered 10, after V lost 1 base and J lost 5 bases. The CDR3 length is 17 residues. CDR1 and CDR2 (germline): SEHNR, FQNEAQ (reference sequence). CDR3 nucleotide sequence: TGTGCCAGCAGCTTAGATGTAGGGGGACAGGGCGGAGATACGCAGTATTTT. This codes for CASSLDVGGQGGDTQYF.

V and J are TRBV5-1 and TRBJ2-5; the match to TRBD2 covers 11 bases. Germline-derived CDR1 and CDR2 are SGHRS and YFSETQ. Trimming cost V 0 bases and J 1 base; bases outside gene matches: 2. The CDR3 totals 16 residues. CDR3 bases: TGCGCCAGCAGCTTGGCCACTAGCGGGGGCCAAGAGACCCAGTACTTC. Residues: CASSLATSGGQETQYF.

The count of this clone is one. The chain combines TRBV30 with TRBJ2-7; a weak D match, TRBD1 (5 bases). Trimming took off 3 bases at V and 4 bases at J, with 16 bases between the two ends. The CDR3 sequence is 14 residues long. CDR1 and CDR2 (germline): GTSNPN, SVGIG (reference sequence). The CDR3 sequence: CAWSGLGALYEQYF. CDR3 nucleotide sequence: TGTGCCTGGAGCGGTTTAGGGGCTCTATACGAGCAGTACTTC. The full variable domain, in which reference TRBV30 and TRBJ2-7 provide the parts outside the CDR3, is SQTIHQWPATLVQPVGSPLSLECTVEGTSNPNLYWYRQAAGRGLQLLFYSVGIGQISSEVPQNLSASRPQDRQFILSSKKLLLSDSGFYLCAWSGLGALYEQYFGPGTRLTVT.

As for this clone: Its ends do not fully match the called genes, so a read error is possible. The chain has TRBV7-9 and TRBJ2-7, with 10 bases lining up with TRBD2. The germline V gene encodes CDR1 SEHNR and CDR2 FQNEAQ (reference sequence). The CDR3 extends over 16 amino acids. CDR3 sequence: CASSFGLAGVPGPRNF. CDR3 nucleotides: TGTGCCAGCAGCTTCGGGCTAGCGGGAGTCCCAGGTCCTCGGAACTTC.

This chain joins TRBV7-9 and TRBJ2-3; 13 nucleotides line up with TRBD2. This CDR3 is 19 amino acids long. V lost 3 bases and J lost 1; bases outside the gene matches: 10. Germline V gene lookup returns CDR1 SEHNR and CDR2 FQNEAQ (reference sequence). CDR3 bases: TGTGCCAGCAGCTTCCTAGGACTAGCGGGAGAATGGGGCACAGATACGCAGTATTTT. This codes for CASSFLGLAGEWGTDTQYF.

This clone was observed at least ten times. This chain uses TRBV27 with TRBJ2-7; 8 nucleotides agree with TRBD2. J was trimmed by 2 bases and V by 5 bases; bases with no gene match: 8. The CDR3 totals 15 residues. From germline, CDR1 is MNHEY and CDR2 SMNVEV (reference sequence). Here the CDR3 DNA reads TGTGCCAGCAGTGCGCGCGGGAGGACCGCCTACGAGCAGTACTTC. It is translated as CASSARGRTAYEQYF.

The chain combines TRBV7-3 with TRBJ2-7; 8 bases fit TRBD2. V dropped 0 bases and J dropped 3; count of bases not matched to a gene: 10. The CDR3 runs 17 residues. Germline CDR1 reads SGHTA; CDR2 reads FQGTGA. CDR3 loop: CASSLTGPGTSVYEQYF. Here the CDR3 DNA reads TGTGCCAGCAGCTTAACGGGCCCCGGGACTAGTGTCTACGAGCAGTACTTC.

V and J are TRBV25-1 and TRBJ2-2, with D perhaps TRBD2 (7 bases). Per the germline V gene, CDR1 is MGHDK and CDR2 is SYGVNS. With 4 bases removed from V and 7 bases from J, the gap between germline ends came to 10 bases. This CDR3 is 13 amino acids long. CDR3: CASSGGGRGELFF. The CDR3 DNA follows: TGTGCCAGCAGTGGGGGGGGCCGCGGGGAGCTGTTTTTT.

The chain joins TRBV11-2 to TRBJ2-1; 7 bases map to TRBD1. V was clipped by 6 bases and J by 1 base; unmatched bases: 12. CDR3 size: 17 residues. Germline lookup yields CDR1 SGHAT and CDR2 FQNNGV. The CDR3 DNA follows: TGTGCCAGCAGTTCAATATCCGGGACAGTATCCTACAATGAGCAGTTCTTC. Protein sequence: CASSSISGTVSYNEQFF.

The rearrangement links TRBV15 to TRBJ1-2; 10 nucleotides match TRBD1. CDR1 and CDR2 (germline): LNHNV, YYDKDF (reference sequence). The trim removed 3 bases at V and 6 bases at J, leaving 10 bases unmatched. The CDR3 covers 16 residues. The CDR3 bases are TGTGCCACCAGCAGGGACAGGGGGGGAGGGTTTCATGGCTACACCTTC. Encoded protein: CATSRDRGGGFHGYTF.

The V call is TRBV4-2, the J call TRBJ2-7; 7 nucleotides align to TRBD2. The J segment lost 4 bases and the V segment lost 1 base, leaving 10 bases of the junction unmatched. The length of the CDR3 is 16 residues. Per germline, CDR1 LGHNA and CDR2 YNFKEQ. CDR3 in amino acids: CASSQALGTKPYEQYF. The CDR3 coding sequence is TGTGCCAGCAGCCAAGCGCTGGGGACTAAGCCTTACGAGCAGTACTTC.

V gene TRBV5-1 combines with J gene TRBJ2-5; 12 nucleotides align to TRBD2. J was trimmed by 2 bases and V by 4 bases; bases with no gene match: 9. The CDR3 contains 17 residues. CDR1 and CDR2 from the germline V gene are SGHRS and YFSETQ. CDR3 in DNA: TGCGCCAGCAGCCCAAGGACTAGCGGGATCCTACAAGAGACCCAGTACTTC. Amino acids: CASSPRTSGILQETQYF. The full variable domain, with the rest looked up from reference TRBV5-1 and TRBJ2-5, is KAGVTQTPRYLIKTRGQQVTLSCSPISGHRSVSWYQQTPGQGLQFLFEYFSETQRNKGNFPGRFSGRQFSNSRSEMNVSTLELGDSALYLCASSPRTSGILQETQYFGPGTRLLVL.

This chain joins TRBV4-3 and TRBJ2-7; TRBD1 agrees at 7 bases. The CDR3 spans 15 residues. Germline V lookup: CDR1 LGHNA, CDR2 YSLEER. V shed 0 bases, J shed 4 bases, and the junction held 6 bases outside the gene matches. This chain's CDR3 is CASSQERDSLYEQYF. The CDR3 DNA reads as TGCGCCAGCAGCCAAGAAAGGGACAGCCTTTACGAGCAGTACTTC.

The chain is built from TRBV10-3 and TRBJ2-1; TRBD2 agrees at 13 bases. V lost 6 bases to trimming and J lost 8 bases; unmatched junction nucleotides: 13. The CDR3 runs 17 residues. Germline loops: CDR1 ENHRY, CDR2 SYGVKD. In nucleotides, the CDR3 is TGTGCCATCAGAAGGACTAGCGGGGGCGCGGGTGTAGATGAGCAGTTCTTC. This translates into CAIRRTSGGAGVDEQFF.

The chain combines TRBV27 with TRBJ1-1; TRBD1 aligns across 12 bases. Germline V gene lookup returns CDR1 MNHEY and CDR2 SMNVEV (reference sequence). CDR3 size: 17 residues. Trimming removed 1 base from V and 6 bases from J; junction bases left unmatched: 9. The CDR3 is CASSLLGQGASVAEAFF. In nucleotides, the CDR3 is TGTGCCAGCAGTTTATTGGGACAGGGGGCGTCGGTAGCTGAAGCTTTCTTT.

The CDR3 bases are TGCGCCAGCAGCTTGTTGGCAGATCAAGAGACCCAGTACTTC. Protein product: CASSLLADQETQYF. J is TRBJ2-5 and V is TRBV5-1; no definite D call. V lost 1 base to trimming and J lost 2 bases, with 9 bases between them. Germline V gene sequence: CDR1 SGHRS, CDR2 YFSETQ. CDR3 length equals 14 residues. Variable domain in full (rest from reference TRBV5-1 and TRBJ2-5): KAGVTQTPRYLIKTRGQQVTLSCSPISGHRSVSWYQQTPGQGLQFLFEYFSETQRNKGNFPGRFSGRQFSNSRSEMNVSTLELGDSALYLCASSLLADQETQYFGPGTRLLVL.

The CDR3 nucleotides are TGTGCCAGTAGTTTGCGGGAGAGCTCCTACGAGCAGTACTTC. Translating gives CASSLRESSYEQYF. This chain connects TRBV19 to TRBJ2-7, with TRBD2 matching 7 bases. With V trimmed by 5 bases and J by 0 bases, 4 bases remained unmatched. The CDR3 covers 14 residues. CDR1 LNHDA and CDR2 SQIVND come from the germline V gene (reference sequence).

J is TRBJ1-5 and V is TRBV4-1, with D perhaps matching TRBD1 (6 bases). V was pared by 0 bases and J by 0 bases, with 15 bases between. The CDR3 covers 18 residues. Germline V gene sequence: CDR1 MGHRA, CDR2 YSYEKL. The CDR3 loop reads CASSQDLGALYSNQPQHF. The CDR3 nucleotides are TGCGCCAGCAGCCAAGATCTGGGGGCCCTCTATAGCAATCAGCCCCAGCATTTT.

This sequence joins TRBV29-1 and TRBJ2-3, with TRBD1 matching 7 bases. The CDR3 sequence is 12 residues long. Germline V gives CDR1 SQVTM, CDR2 ANQGSEA. V was pared by 6 bases and J by 4 bases, with 4 bases of the junction left unmatched. CDR3 protein: CSVGTVPDTQYF. CDR3 nucleotides: TGCAGCGTCGGGACAGTTCCAGATACGCAGTATTTT.

The chain employs TRBV6-1 and TRBJ1-2, with D unclear. In germline, CDR1 is MNHNS, CDR2 SASEGT. V lost 2 bases and J 2 bases, leaving 12 bases between the germline ends. CDR3 length: 15 residues. The CDR3 coding sequence is TGTGCCAGCAGTGAAACCCAGACGGGGAACTATGGCTACACCTTC. This sequence encodes CASSETQTGNYGYTF.